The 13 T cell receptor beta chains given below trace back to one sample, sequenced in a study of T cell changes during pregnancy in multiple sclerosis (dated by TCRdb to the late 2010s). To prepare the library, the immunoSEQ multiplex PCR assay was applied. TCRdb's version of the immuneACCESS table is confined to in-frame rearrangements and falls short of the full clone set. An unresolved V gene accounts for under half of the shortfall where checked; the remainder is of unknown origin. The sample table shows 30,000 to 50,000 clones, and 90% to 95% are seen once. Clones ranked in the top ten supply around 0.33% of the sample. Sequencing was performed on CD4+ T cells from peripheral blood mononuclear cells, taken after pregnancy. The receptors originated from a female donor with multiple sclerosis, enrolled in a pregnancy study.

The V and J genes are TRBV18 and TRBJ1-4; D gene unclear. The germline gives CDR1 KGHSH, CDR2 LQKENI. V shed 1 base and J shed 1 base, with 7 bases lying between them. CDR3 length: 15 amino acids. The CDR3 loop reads CASSPREGTNEKLFF. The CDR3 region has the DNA TGTGCCAGCTCACCACGTGAGGGAACTAATGAAAAACTGTTTTTT.

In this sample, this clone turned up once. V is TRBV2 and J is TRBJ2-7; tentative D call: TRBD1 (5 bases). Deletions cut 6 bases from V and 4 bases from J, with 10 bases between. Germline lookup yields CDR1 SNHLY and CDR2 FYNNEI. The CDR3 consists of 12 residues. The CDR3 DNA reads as TGTGCCAGCAGGACAGACAGTTACGAGCAGTACTTC. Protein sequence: CASRTDSYEQYF.

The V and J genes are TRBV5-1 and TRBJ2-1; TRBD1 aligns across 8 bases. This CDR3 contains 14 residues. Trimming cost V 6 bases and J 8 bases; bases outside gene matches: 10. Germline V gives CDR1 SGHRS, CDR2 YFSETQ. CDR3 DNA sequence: TGCGCCAGCACCCTGGACAGGGCGTCGGATGAGCAGTTCTTC. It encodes CASTLDRASDEQFF.

CDR3 DNA sequence: TGTGCCAGCAGCCACGGACAGGCTTATGGCTACACCTTC. Amino acid sequence: CASSHGQAYGYTF. This chain links TRBV7-9 with TRBJ1-2, with TRBD1 matching over 7 bases. With V trimmed by 5 bases and J by 5 bases, 5 bases remained unmatched. The CDR3 has 13 amino acids. Germline values: CDR1 SEHNR, CDR2 FQNEAQ (reference sequence).

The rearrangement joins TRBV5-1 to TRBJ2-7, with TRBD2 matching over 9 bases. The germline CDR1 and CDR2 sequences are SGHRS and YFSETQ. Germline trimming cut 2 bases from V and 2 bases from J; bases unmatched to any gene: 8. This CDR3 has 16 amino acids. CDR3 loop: CASSFAVAGVTYEQYF. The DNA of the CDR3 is TGCGCCAGCAGCTTCGCAGTAGCGGGGGTTACCTACGAGCAGTACTTC.

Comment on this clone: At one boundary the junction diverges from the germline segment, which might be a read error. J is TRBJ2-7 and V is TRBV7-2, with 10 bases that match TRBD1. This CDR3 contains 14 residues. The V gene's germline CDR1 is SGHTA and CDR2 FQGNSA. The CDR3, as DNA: TGTGCCAGCAGCTTAGCGATGGGACAGGGGCCGAGGGACTTC. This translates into CASSLAMGQGPRDF.

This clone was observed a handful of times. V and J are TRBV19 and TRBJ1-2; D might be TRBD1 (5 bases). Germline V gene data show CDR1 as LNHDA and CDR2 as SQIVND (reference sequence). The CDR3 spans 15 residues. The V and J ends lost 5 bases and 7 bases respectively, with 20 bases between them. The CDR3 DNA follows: TGTGCCAGTAGTCCTTCCTCAGGGTTTCCTAGTGGCTACACCTTC. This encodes CASSPSSGFPSGYTF.

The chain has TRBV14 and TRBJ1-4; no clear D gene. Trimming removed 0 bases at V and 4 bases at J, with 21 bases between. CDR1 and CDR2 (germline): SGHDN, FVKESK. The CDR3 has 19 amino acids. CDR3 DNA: TGTGCCAGCAGCCAAGATAGAATGGTACAGACGTACGATAATGAAAAACTGTTTTTT. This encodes CASSQDRMVQTYDNEKLFF. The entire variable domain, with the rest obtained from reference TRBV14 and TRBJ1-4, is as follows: EAGVTQFPSHSVIEKGQTVTLRCDPISGHDNLYWYRRVMGKEIKFLLHFVKESKQDESGMPNNRFLAERTGGTYSTLKVQPAELEDSGVYFCASSQDRMVQTYDNEKLFFGSGTQLSVL.

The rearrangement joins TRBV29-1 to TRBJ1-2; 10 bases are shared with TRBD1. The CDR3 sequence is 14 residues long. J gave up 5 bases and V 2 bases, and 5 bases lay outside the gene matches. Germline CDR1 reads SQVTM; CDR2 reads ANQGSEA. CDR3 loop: CSVERQGARYGYTF. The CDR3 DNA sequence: TGCAGCGTTGAACGACAGGGGGCGCGGTATGGCTACACCTTC.

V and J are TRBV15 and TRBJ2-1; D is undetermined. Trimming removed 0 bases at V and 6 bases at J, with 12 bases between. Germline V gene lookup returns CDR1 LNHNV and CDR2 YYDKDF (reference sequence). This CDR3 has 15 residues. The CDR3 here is CATSRDPISVNEQFF. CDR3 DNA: TGTGCCACCAGCAGAGATCCAATAAGCGTCAATGAGCAGTTCTTC.

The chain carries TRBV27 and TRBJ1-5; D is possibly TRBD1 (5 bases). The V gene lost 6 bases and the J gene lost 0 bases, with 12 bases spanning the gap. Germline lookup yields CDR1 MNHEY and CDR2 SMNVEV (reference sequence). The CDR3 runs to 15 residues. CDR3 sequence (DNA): TGTGCCAGCAGGTCAGGGTTTTATAGCAATCAGCCCCAGCATTTT. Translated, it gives CASRSGFYSNQPQHF.

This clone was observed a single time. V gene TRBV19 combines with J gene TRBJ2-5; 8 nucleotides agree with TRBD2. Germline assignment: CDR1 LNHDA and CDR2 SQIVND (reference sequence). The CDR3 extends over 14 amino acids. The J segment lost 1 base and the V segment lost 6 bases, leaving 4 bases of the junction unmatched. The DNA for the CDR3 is TGTGCCAGTAGAGGGCGGGGGGTCCAAGAGACCCAGTACTTC. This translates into CASRGRGVQETQYF.

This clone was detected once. CDR3 sequence: CASSTGTGGIYGYTF. DNA of the CDR3: TGTGCCAGTAGTACCGGGACAGGGGGGATCTATGGCTACACCTTC. The chain carries TRBV19 and TRBJ1-2; 11 bases line up with TRBD1. Germline V gene lookup returns CDR1 LNHDA and CDR2 SQIVND (reference sequence). The CDR3 has 15 residues. Unmatched junction bases numbered 5, after V lost 4 bases and J lost 4 bases.